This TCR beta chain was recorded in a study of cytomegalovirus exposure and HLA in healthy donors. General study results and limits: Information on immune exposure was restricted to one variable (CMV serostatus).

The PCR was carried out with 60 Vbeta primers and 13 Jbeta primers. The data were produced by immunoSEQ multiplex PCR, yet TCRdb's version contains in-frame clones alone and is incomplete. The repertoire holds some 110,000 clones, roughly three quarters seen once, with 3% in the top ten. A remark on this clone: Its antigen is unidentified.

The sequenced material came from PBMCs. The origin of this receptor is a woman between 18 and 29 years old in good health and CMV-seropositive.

CDR3 in DNA: TGTGCCAGCAGCCTCAGGGAGAACACTGAAGCTTTCTTT. Amino acid sequence: CASSLRENTEAFF. The rearrangement uses TRBV6-5 and TRBJ1-1; tentative D call: TRBD1 (5 bases). CDR1 MNHEY and CDR2 SVGAGI come from the germline V gene. The V end lost 6 bases, the J end lost 1 base, and 9 bases lay between the germline ends. The CDR3 runs 13 residues.